This T cell receptor beta chain was profiled in a study of blood T cell repertoires in COVID-19. Study as a whole: Specimens from acute and convalescent COVID-19 originated in the United States, Italy and Spain. T cells, B-cell-depleted T cells, or PBMCs supplied cDNA or gDNA.

Per the germline V gene, CDR1 is LNHDA and CDR2 is SQIVND (reference sequence). With 7 bases removed from V and 3 bases from J, the gap between germline ends came to 21 bases. This CDR3 spans 16 amino acids. Per the original data handling: Quantification of nucleated cells was approximated via reference gene primer amplification. The repertoire was sequenced with immunoSEQ multiplex PCR; TCRdb's copy has only in-frame clones and lacks some. The DNA gave D and trimming, while V, J and clone size come from that table. This table has approximately 400,000 clones, 81% appearing once. The TCR comes from a human donor with acute or convalescent COVID-19. The donor label of this sample is uncertain. Sequenced material: peripheral blood. This chain uses TRBV19 with TRBJ1-1, with TRBD1 as a possible D gene (6 bases). CDR3 in amino acids: CASKSWGGVWDTEAFF. The CDR3 DNA reads TGTGCCAGTAAAAGTTGGGGGGGCGTCTGGGACACTGAAGCTTTCTTT. Together with reference TRBV19 and TRBJ1-1, the CDR3 gives the full variable domain: DGGITQSPKYLFRKEGQNVTLSCEQNLNHDAMYWYRQDPGQGLRLIYYSQIVNDFQKGDIAEGYSVSREKKESFPLTVTSAQKNPTAFYLCASKSWGGVWDTEAFFGQGTRLTVV.